Listed below are T cell receptor beta chains from one sample, sequenced in a study. TCRdb analysed the RT-PCR reads with MiXCR anew, one entry per CDR3 protein. This table has about 700,000 distinct CDR3 sequences, 12% to 15% appearing once. Input material: memory CD4+ T cells from blood. The receptor set was obtained from a female donor in good health, serving as a healthy control. Both conserved end residues are part of each CDR3. A D gene is named only where the DNA matches it firmly. Clone size appears in some rows only: once, few, many, or a class for an expanded clone.

j_gene | d_gene | v_gene | abundance | CDR3aa | CDR3nt
TRBJ2-7 | NA | TRBV3-1 | many | CASSQAGYEQYF | TGTGCCAGCAGCCAAGCTGGCTACGAGCAGTACTTC
TRBJ2-1 | TRBD2 | TRBV20-1 | many | CSARVASGGWYNEQFF | TGCAGTGCTAGAGTCGCTAGCGGGGGTTGGTACAATGAGCAGTTCTTC
TRBJ2-2 | NA | TRBV9 | NA | CASSSYYTGELFF | TGTGCCAGCAGCTCCTACTATACCGGGGAGCTGTTTTTT
TRBJ1-5 | NA | TRBV5-8 | few | CASSSAGTNQPQHF | TGTGCCAGCAGCTCCGCGGGGACCAATCAGCCCCAGCATTTT
TRBJ2-1 | TRBD1 | TRBV12-3/TRBV12-4 | NA | CASRGTAQGEQFF | TGTGCCAGCAGGGGGACAGCCCAGGGGGAGCAGTTCTTC
TRBJ2-1 | NA | TRBV9 | few | CASSVGLGQSYNEQFF | TGTGCCAGCAGCGTAGGGCTAGGGCAGAGCTACAATGAGCAGTTCTTC
TRBJ1-6 | TRBD1 | TRBV20-1 | many | CSARDPPRDSLNSPLHF | TGCAGTGCTAGAGATCCACCCCGGGACAGCCTGAATTCACCCCTCCACTTT
TRBJ1-5 | TRBD1 | TRBV12-3/TRBV12-4 | many | CASSRPTGVYNQPQHF | TGTGCCAGCAGCCGGCCGACAGGGGTCTACAATCAGCCCCAGCATTTT
TRBJ1-2 | NA | TRBV10-3 | NA | CAISEEEQGFYGYTF | TGTGCCATCAGTGAGGAGGAACAGGGCTTCTATGGCTACACCTTC
TRBJ2-4 | TRBD1 | TRBV6-2/TRBV6-3 | NA | CASSYSGQGLMWNIQYF | TGTGCCAGCAGTTACTCGGGACAGGGTCTTATGTGGAACATTCAGTACTTC
TRBJ2-2 | NA | TRBV12-3/TRBV12-4 | few | CASTQKRGNTGELFF | TGTGCCAGCACTCAGAAGAGGGGCAACACCGGGGAGCTGTTTTTT
TRBJ2-3 | TRBD2 | TRBV6-6 | many | CASSLSGIPTDTQYF | TGTGCCAGCAGTCTTAGCGGGATACCCACAGATACGCAGTATTTT
TRBJ2-4 | TRBD1 | TRBV28 | NA | CASSLWGQEVKNIQYF | TGTGCCAGCAGTTTATGGGGACAGGAGGTCAAAAACATTCAGTACTTC
TRBJ2-2 | TRBD2 | TRBV6-5 | many | CASSREGTSGRGELFF | TGTGCCAGCAGCCGAGAGGGGACTAGCGGGAGGGGGGAGCTGTTTTTT
TRBJ2-1 | TRBD2 | TRBV12-3/TRBV12-4 | many | CASSLGRSGGYNEQFF | TGTGCCAGCAGTTTAGGGCGTAGCGGGGGATACAATGAGCAGTTCTTC